This paragraph covers one T cell receptor (beta chain) sequence. As yet, its antigen is unknown. Based on clinical symptoms, serum thyroxine and TRAb, thyroid ultrasound and orbital computed tomography, diagnoses were reached. The PBMCs had their origin in less than 13 ml of fresh peripheral blood. These data are taken from a study of T cells in Graves' hyperthyroidism and ophthalmopathy. Study-wide results and caveats: A model using 13 V-J features told ophthalmopathy apart from stable hyperthyroidism. Among thyroid clonotypes expanded above 0.001, most also appeared in blood.

This CDR3 region has 17 residues. Per the germline V gene, CDR1 is SEHNR and CDR2 is FQNEAQ (reference sequence). Unmatched junction bases numbered 8, after V lost 0 bases and J lost 4 bases. Amplified TCR beta CDR3 regions derived from RNA transcripts. RT-PCR in the first round (using the HTBI primer set) targeted the TCR CDR3. TCRdb re-called the multiplex PCR reads through MiXCR, storing one row per CDR3 protein. The table records 490,000 or so distinct CDR3 sequences, approximately 23% of them present only once. The chain couples TRBV7-9 to TRBJ2-7, with 11 bases fitting TRBD2. The sequenced sample was blood. This sequence was found in an older woman with Graves' ophthalmopathy. CDR3 coding DNA: TGTGCCAGCAGCTTAGCAACTAGCGGGAGTATTATTTACGAGCAGTACTTC. Protein product: CASSLATSGSIIYEQYF.